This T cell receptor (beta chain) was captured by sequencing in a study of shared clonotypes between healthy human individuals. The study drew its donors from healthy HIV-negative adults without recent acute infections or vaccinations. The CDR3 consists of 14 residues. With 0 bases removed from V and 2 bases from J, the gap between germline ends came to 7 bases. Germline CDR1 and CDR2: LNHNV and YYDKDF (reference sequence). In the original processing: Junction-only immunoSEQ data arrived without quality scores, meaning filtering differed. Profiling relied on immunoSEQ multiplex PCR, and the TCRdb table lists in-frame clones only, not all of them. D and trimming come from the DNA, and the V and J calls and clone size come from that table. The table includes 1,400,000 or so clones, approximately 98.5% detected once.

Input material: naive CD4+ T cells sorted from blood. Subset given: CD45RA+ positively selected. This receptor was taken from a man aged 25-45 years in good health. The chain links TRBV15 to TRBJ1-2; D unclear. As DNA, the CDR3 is TGTGCCACCAGCAGAGATCGTACAAACTATGGCTACACCTTC. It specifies CATSRDRTNYGYTF.